The 16 T cell receptor beta chains below all came from one sample that was sequenced in a study of cytomegalovirus exposure and HLA in healthy donors. Primers included in the PCR were 60 Vbeta and 13 Jbeta primers. The data were produced by immunoSEQ multiplex PCR, yet TCRdb's version contains in-frame clones alone and is incomplete. The data show 110,000 or so clones, around 63% seen once. The sequenced sample was PBMCs. The receptor source for this set is a man aged 25 to 45 in good health and CMV-seronegative.

This chain uses TRBV19 with TRBJ1-1; possible D gene TRBD1, 6 bases. V was shortened by 6 bases and J by 11 bases, with 25 bases between the two germline ends. Per germline, CDR1 LNHDA and CDR2 SQIVND (reference sequence). The CDR3 is 15 amino acids. CDR3 protein: CASRGEQGSFSSAFF. CDR3 bases: TGTGCCAGTAGAGGTGAGCAGGGGAGCTTTTCGAGTGCTTTCTTT.

This clone has only a few counts. The V call is TRBV28, the J call TRBJ2-3; TRBD2 is a possible D gene (6 bases). The germline gives CDR1 MDHEN, CDR2 SYDVKM. This CDR3 region has 13 residues. Trimming removed 7 bases at V and 3 bases at J, with 11 bases between. Here the CDR3 reads CASMVGGTDTQYF. In nucleotides, the CDR3 is TGTGCCAGCATGGTGGGAGGTACAGATACGCAGTATTTT.

This sequence joins TRBV19 and TRBJ1-2; 9 bases are a match to TRBD1. The germline V gene has CDR1 LNHDA and CDR2 SQIVND (reference sequence). V lost 5 bases to trimming and J lost 3 bases; unmatched junction nucleotides: 1. This CDR3 is 13 amino acids long. The CDR3 sequence: CASSRQGDYGYTF. CDR3 DNA sequence: TGTGCCAGTAGTCGACAGGGGGACTATGGCTACACCTTC.

This sequence joins TRBV5-1 and TRBJ2-1, with 10 positions matching TRBD2. Germline V CDR1 and CDR2: SGHRS, YFSETQ. After removal of 0 bases from V and 9 bases from J, the junction contained 9 bases not matched to a gene. The CDR3 is 16 amino acids. CDR3 protein: CASSLGLAGELVEQFF. The CDR3 DNA sequence: TGCGCCAGCAGCTTGGGCCTAGCGGGAGAATTGGTTGAGCAGTTCTTC.

The gene calls are TRBV5-5 and TRBJ2-7; D ambiguous. V lost 4 bases and J 2 bases, leaving 16 bases between the germline ends. This CDR3 comprises 15 residues. In germline, CDR1 is SGHKS, CDR2 YYEKEE (reference sequence). The CDR3 coding sequence is TGTGCCAGCAGCCGCCTACCGGGTATCACCTACGAGCAGTACTTC. Translated, it gives CASSRLPGITYEQYF.

The chain links TRBV7-2 to TRBJ2-5; no clear D gene. V dropped 5 bases and J dropped 5 bases, with 15 bases sitting between them. CDR3 length: 14 amino acids. Germline CDR1 is SGHTA and CDR2 is FQGNSA. This CDR3 reads CASSPPPTLETQYF. The CDR3 nucleotides are TGTGCCAGCAGCCCTCCCCCGACACTGGAGACCCAGTACTTC.

The chain employs TRBV5-1 and TRBJ1-1, with a weak D call TRBD1 (5 bases). The CDR3 spans 15 residues. V lost 1 base and J 4 bases, leaving 14 bases between the germline ends. CDR1 is SGHRS and CDR2 is YFSETQ in the germline V gene. CDR3 in DNA: TGCGCCAGCAGCTTGCAGGGAACGGGGGGCACTGAAGCTTTCTTT. Translation: CASSLQGTGGTEAFF.

This sequence joins TRBV4-2 and TRBJ2-2, with 9 bases lining up with TRBD2. CDR1 and CDR2 (germline): LGHNA, YNFKEQ. After removal of 5 bases from V and 4 bases from J, the junction contained 14 bases not matched to a gene. The CDR3 covers 18 residues. CDR3 DNA: TGTGCCAGCAGCACAAGAGCTGGGCTAGCGGGGATCACCGGGGAGCTGTTTTTT. Translated: CASSTRAGLAGITGELFF.

In its sample, this clone was seen once. The rearrangement joins TRBV7-8 to TRBJ2-7; TRBD2 aligns across 11 bases. The CDR3 is 15 residues long. Looked up from germline, CDR1 is SGHVS and CDR2 is FQNEAQ. V gave up 4 bases and J gave up 3 bases; unmatched junction bases: 5. The CDR3 reads CASSSTLAGGYEQYF. The CDR3, as DNA: TGTGCCAGCAGCTCCACTCTAGCGGGAGGCTACGAGCAGTACTTC. Based on the CDR3 plus reference TRBV7-8 and TRBJ2-7, the full variable domain is GAGVSQSPRYKVAKRGQDVALRCDPISGHVSLFWYQQALGQGPEFLTYFQNEAQLDKSGLPSDRFFAERPEGSVSTLKIQRTQQEDSAVYLCASSSTLAGGYEQYFGPGTRLTVT.

This chain joins TRBV6-1 and TRBJ2-7; perhaps TRBD1 as D (5 bases). Trimming left V 6 bases short and J 0 bases short, with 12 bases between. Germline CDR1 and CDR2: MNHNS and SASEGT. CDR3 length: 14 amino acids. The CDR3 spells CASSGWGGSYEQYF. The CDR3 DNA reads as TGTGCCAGCAGCGGCTGGGGCGGCTCCTACGAGCAGTACTTC.

V usage is TRBV19 and J usage is TRBJ2-1, with D possibly matching TRBD1 (6 bases). Per germline, CDR1 LNHDA and CDR2 SQIVND (reference sequence). The CDR3 has 15 residues. V was cut by 1 base and J by 5 bases, with 12 bases left in between. Written as DNA, the CDR3 is TGTGCCAGTAGTATAGCACGCGACAGGCACAATGAGCAGTTCTTC. Translated, it gives CASSIARDRHNEQFF.

In this sample, this clone turned up a few times. This chain connects TRBV11-3 to TRBJ2-7; 7 bases align to TRBD1. The CDR3 is made up of 14 amino acids. Germline CDR1 is SGHNT and CDR2 is YENEEA. V shed 3 bases and J 5 bases; nucleotides not matched to a gene: 7. CDR3 nucleotide sequence: TGTGCCAGCAGCTTGAGACAGGGAGTCCACGAGCAGTACTTC. Encoded protein: CASSLRQGVHEQYF.

This chain uses TRBV11-2 with TRBJ2-7; 8 positions match TRBD2. CDR1 is SGHAT, CDR2 FQNNGV, per germline. V trimming: 5 bases; J trimming: 6 bases; junction bases outside the gene matches: 6. The CDR3 runs 13 residues. The CDR3 region is CASSDGRAPEQYF. The CDR3 nucleotides are TGTGCCAGCAGCGACGGGAGGGCCCCCGAGCAGTACTTC.

This chain joins TRBV6-1 and TRBJ2-7, with D possibly being TRBD1 (6 bases). With 4 bases removed from V and 0 bases from J, the gap between germline ends came to 10 bases. Germline V lookup: CDR1 MNHNS, CDR2 SASEGT. This CDR3 comprises 14 residues. The DNA for the CDR3 is TGTGCCAGCAGTGCTGACAGGAACTCCTACGAGCAGTACTTC. This encodes CASSADRNSYEQYF.

The chain has TRBV2 and TRBJ1-4; no clear D gene. Germline V gives CDR1 SNHLY, CDR2 FYNNEI. This CDR3 comprises 18 residues. The V end lost 5 bases, the J end lost 7 bases, and 26 bases lay between the germline ends. The CDR3: CASSLTGKASSGSEKLFF. CDR3 sequence (DNA): TGTGCCAGCAGTTTAACCGGGAAAGCCTCCTCTGGGTCTGAAAAACTGTTTTTT.

This chain connects TRBV9 to TRBJ2-1, with D possibly being TRBD2 (6 bases). The germline V gene has CDR1 SGDLS and CDR2 YYNGEE. V was cut by 0 bases and J by 2 bases, with 12 bases left in between. This CDR3 contains 16 residues. CDR3 sequence reads: CASSVAGGTAYNEQFF. CDR3 bases: TGTGCCAGCAGCGTAGCGGGCGGGACGGCCTACAATGAGCAGTTCTTC.